This T cell receptor (beta chain) was captured by sequencing in a study of beta chain features in type 1 diabetes. Sequencing targeted expressed TCRB transcripts, as all isolated RNA had been reverse transcribed. The protocol was immunoSEQ multiplex PCR, while the TCRdb copy is restricted to in-frame clones and leaves out a portion. The sample has roughly 500,000 clones, about an eighth seen once. Blood was collected once per donor into heparin, averaging approximately 110 mL. The purity of all sorted populations exceeded 98%. This clone was picked up a small number of times. The antigen is not known. Study-wide findings and caveats: For Type 1 diabetes patients, all four CD4+ subsets carried TCRB CDR3s that were moderately but significantly shorter. Type 1 diabetes patients showed fewer insertions and more deletions at VDJ junctions.

This TCR came from a woman younger than 30 in good health. Source material: naive CD4+ T cells from blood.

The CDR3 sequence is CASSSDRGVTQYF. In DNA, the CDR3 is TGTGCCAGCAGTTCGGACAGGGGAGTGACCCAGTACTTC. This chain connects TRBV6-5 to TRBJ2-5; 9 nucleotides match TRBD1. The ends lost 4 bases at V and 7 bases at J; junction bases unmatched: 4. The CDR3 covers 13 residues. From germline, CDR1 is MNHEY and CDR2 SVGAGI.